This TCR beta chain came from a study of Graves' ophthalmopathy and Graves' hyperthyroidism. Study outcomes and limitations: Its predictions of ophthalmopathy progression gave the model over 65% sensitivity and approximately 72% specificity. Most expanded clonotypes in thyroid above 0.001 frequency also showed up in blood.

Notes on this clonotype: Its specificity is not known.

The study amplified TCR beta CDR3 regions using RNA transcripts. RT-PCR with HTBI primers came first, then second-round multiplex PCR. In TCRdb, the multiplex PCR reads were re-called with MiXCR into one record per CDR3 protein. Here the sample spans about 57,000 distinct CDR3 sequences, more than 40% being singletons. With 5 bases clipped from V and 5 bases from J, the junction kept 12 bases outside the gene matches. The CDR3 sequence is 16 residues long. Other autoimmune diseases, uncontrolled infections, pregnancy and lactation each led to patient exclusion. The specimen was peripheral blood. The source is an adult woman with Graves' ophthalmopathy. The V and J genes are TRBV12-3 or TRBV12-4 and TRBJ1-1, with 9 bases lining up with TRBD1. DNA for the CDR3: TGTGCCAGCAGTGATACCCCGGGACAGGGAAGGACTGAAGCTTTCTTT. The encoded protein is CASSDTPGQGRTEAFF.